This TCR beta chain was recorded in a study of vaccination effects on CD4 cells after COVID-19. Study context: The participants, recipients of two vaccine doses, got either BNT162b2 or mRNA-1273.

This clone was seen once. What it recognizes is unknown. Using viral peptide pools, the ViraFEST assay grew out antigen-specific CD4+ T cells prior to sequencing. The culture ran for roughly ten days before CD4+ T cells were isolated. According to the study, vaccine recipients showed no prior SARS-CoV-2 infection and negative nucleocapsid antibodies. PBMC cultures contained about 2 million cells per well, approximately 10 IU/ml IL-2 and 10 ug/ml peptides. Sequencing used immunoSEQ multiplex PCR; TCRdb keeps in-frame clones, though not all of them. Altogether tens of thousands of clones are present, roughly 72% being singletons, with the ten largest covering approximately 4.3%. The CDR3 is made up of 16 amino acids. The V gene lost 0 bases and the J gene lost 4 bases, with 16 bases spanning the gap. The V gene's germline CDR1 is SGDLS and CDR2 YYNGEE.

The TCR was taken from a human donor who received a COVID-19 vaccine. V is TRBV9 and J is TRBJ1-2, with D hard to call. Specimen: CD4+ T cells from PBMCs cultured with HCoV-OC43 spike peptides, collected before COVID-19 vaccination. As for subset: HCoV-OC43 spike overlapping peptide pool stimulation. Here the CDR3 DNA reads TGTGCCAGCAGCGTAGGTCCCTTCGCGGCCGGCTATGGCTACACCTTC. Translation: CASSVGPFAAGYGYTF.